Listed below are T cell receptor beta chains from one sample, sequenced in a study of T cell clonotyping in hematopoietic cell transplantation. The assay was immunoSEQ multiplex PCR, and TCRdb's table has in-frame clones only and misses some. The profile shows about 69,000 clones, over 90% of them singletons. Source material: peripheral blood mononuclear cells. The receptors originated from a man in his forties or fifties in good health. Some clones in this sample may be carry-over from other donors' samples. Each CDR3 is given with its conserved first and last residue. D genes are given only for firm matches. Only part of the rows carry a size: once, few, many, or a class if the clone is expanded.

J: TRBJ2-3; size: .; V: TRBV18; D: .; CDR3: CASSPTDTQYF; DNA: TGTGCCAGCTCACCAACAGATACGCAGTATTTT
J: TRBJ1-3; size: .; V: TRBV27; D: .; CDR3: CASSRTSSSGNTIYF; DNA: TGTGCCAGCAGTCGGACGTCTAGCTCTGGAAACACCATATATTTT
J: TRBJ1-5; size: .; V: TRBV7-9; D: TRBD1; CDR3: CASSTGGNQPQHF; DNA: TGTGCCAGCAGCACAGGGGGCAATCAGCCCCAGCATTTT
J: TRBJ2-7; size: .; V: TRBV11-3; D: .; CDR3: CASSLDGRVNEQYF; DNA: TGTGCCAGCAGCTTAGATGGCAGGGTGAACGAGCAGTACTTC
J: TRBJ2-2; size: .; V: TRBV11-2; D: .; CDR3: CASSWTETGELFF; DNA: TGTGCCAGCAGCTGGACTGAGACCGGGGAGCTGTTTTTT
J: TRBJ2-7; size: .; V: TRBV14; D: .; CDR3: CASSQGGQLYEQYF; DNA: TGTGCCAGCAGCCAGGGAGGACAACTATACGAGCAGTACTTC
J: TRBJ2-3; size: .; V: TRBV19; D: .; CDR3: CASSGGKAGDTQYF; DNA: TGTGCCAGTAGTGGCGGGAAGGCAGGAGATACGCAGTATTTT
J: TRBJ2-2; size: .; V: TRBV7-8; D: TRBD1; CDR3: CASSSGQGGSGELFF; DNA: TGTGCCAGCAGCTCGGGACAGGGAGGATCCGGGGAGCTGTTTTTT
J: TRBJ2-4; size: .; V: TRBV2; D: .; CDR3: CASSEWGTGAKNIQYF; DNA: TGTGCCAGCAGTGAATGGGGGACGGGAGCCAAAAACATTCAGTACTTC
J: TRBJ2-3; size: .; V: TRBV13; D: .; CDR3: CASSLGRRTTDTQYF; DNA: TGTGCCAGCAGCTTAGGCCGTAGGACCACAGATACGCAGTATTTT
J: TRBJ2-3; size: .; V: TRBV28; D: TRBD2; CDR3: CASSGTGTRIKDTQYF; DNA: TGTGCCAGCAGTGGTACCGGGACTAGAATAAAAGATACGCAGTATTTT
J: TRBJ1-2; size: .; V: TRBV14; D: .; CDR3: CASSQVWGSYNYGYTF; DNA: TGTGCCAGCAGCCAAGTTTGGGGATCTTACAACTATGGCTACACCTTC
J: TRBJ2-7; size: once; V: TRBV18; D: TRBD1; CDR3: CASSRDRQSSYEQYF; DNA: TGTGCCAGCTCACGGGACAGGCAATCGAGCTACGAGCAGTACTTC
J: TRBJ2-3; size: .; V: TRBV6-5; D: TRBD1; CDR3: CASSLTGPADTQYF; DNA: TGTGCCAGCAGTTTGACAGGGCCCGCAGATACGCAGTATTTT
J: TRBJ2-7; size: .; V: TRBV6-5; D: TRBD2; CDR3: CASSNHGTSGERQYF; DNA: TGTGCCAGCAGTAACCACGGGACTAGCGGAGAACGGCAGTACTTC
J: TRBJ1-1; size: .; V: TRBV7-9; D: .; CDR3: CASSFGLEAFF; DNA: TGTGCCAGCAGCTTCGGTCTTGAAGCTTTCTTT
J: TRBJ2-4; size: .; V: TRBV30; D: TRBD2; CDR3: CAWSSLAGGINIQYF; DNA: TGTGCCTGGAGTTCCCTAGCGGGAGGGATAAACATTCAGTACTTC
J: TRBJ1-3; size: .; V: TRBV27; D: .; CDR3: CASSPRGGSGNTIYF; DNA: TGTGCCAGCAGTCCTCGGGGGGGCTCTGGAAACACCATATATTTT
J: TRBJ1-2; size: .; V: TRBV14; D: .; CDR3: CASSPALDYGYTF; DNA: TGTGCCAGCAGTCCGGCGCTGGACTATGGCTACACCTTC
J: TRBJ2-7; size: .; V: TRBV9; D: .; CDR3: CASSVGAGQYEQYF; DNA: TGTGCCAGCAGCGTAGGGGCGGGCCAATACGAGCAGTACTTC
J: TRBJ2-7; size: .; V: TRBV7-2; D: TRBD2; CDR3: CASSLEAGGLYEQYF; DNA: TGTGCCAGCAGCTTAGAAGCCGGGGGGTTATACGAGCAGTACTTC
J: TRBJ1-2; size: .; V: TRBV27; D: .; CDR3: CASSPTTRGSYGYTF; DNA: TGTGCCAGCAGTCCCACAACCAGAGGGAGCTATGGCTACACCTTC
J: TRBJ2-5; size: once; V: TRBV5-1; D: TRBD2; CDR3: CASSFGGLGETQYF; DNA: TGCGCCAGCAGCTTTGGGGGACTAGGGGAGACCCAGTACTTC
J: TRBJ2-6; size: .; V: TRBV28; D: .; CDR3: CASSSGGNGANVLTF; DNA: TGTGCCAGCAGTTCTGGGGGCAATGGGGCCAACGTCCTGACTTTC
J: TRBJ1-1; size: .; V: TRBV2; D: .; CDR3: CASKQTWGDTEAFF; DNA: TGTGCCAGCAAACAGACGTGGGGTGACACTGAAGCTTTCTTT
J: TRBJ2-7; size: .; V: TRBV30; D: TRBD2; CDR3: CAWRASGYTYEQYF; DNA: TGTGCCTGGAGGGCTAGCGGTTATACCTACGAGCAGTACTTC
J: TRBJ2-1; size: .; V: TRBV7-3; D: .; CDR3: CASSYDDRNEQFF; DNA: TGTGCCAGCAGTTACGACGACAGGAATGAGCAGTTCTTC
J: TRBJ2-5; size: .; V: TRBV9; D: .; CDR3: CASSVDGSLETQYF; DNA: TGTGCCAGCAGCGTGGACGGGAGTCTAGAGACCCAGTACTTC
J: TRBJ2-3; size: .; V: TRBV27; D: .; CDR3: CASSGLIRDTQYF; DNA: TGTGCCAGCAGTGGGCTAATTAGGGATACGCAGTATTTT
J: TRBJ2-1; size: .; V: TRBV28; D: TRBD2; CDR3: CAHSGAYNEQFF; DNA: TGTGCCCATAGCGGGGCCTACAATGAGCAGTTCTTC
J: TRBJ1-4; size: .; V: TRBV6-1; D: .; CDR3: CASSYGTSLFF; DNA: TGTGCCAGCAGTTACGGGACGTCATTGTTTTTT
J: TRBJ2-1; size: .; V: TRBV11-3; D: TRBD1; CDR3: CASSSGQGKGNEQFF; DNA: TGTGCCAGCAGCTCCGGACAGGGTAAAGGCAATGAGCAGTTCTTC
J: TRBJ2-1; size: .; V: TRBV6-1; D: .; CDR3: CASSALTSQYNEQFF; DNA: TGTGCCAGCAGTGCTCTAACCTCACAGTACAATGAGCAGTTCTTC
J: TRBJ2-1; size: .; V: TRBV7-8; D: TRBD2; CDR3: CASSWGLAVSMYNEQFF; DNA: TGTGCCAGCAGCTGGGGACTAGCGGTATCGATGTACAATGAGCAGTTCTTC
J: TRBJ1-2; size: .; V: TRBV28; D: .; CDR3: CASSLNWGYGYTF; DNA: TGTGCCAGCAGTTTAAATTGGGGGTATGGCTACACCTTC
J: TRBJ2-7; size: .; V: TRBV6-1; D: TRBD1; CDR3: CASRTGQGGYEQYF; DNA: TGTGCCAGCAGGACCGGACAGGGAGGTTACGAGCAGTACTTC
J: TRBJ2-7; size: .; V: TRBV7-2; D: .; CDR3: CASSHRDGAYEQYF; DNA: TGTGCCAGCAGCCACCGGGACGGAGCCTACGAGCAGTACTTC
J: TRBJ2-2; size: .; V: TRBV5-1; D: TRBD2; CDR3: CASSLIPGGHNTGELFF; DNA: TGCGCCAGCAGCTTGATACCGGGGGGGCATAACACCGGGGAGCTGTTTTTT
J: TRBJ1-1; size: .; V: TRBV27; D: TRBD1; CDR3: CASRYTGGTEAFF; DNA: TGTGCCAGCAGATATACAGGGGGTACTGAAGCTTTCTTT
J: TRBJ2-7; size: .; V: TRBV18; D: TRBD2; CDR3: CASSPTSGQSSYEQYF; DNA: TGTGCCAGCTCACCAACTAGCGGGCAGAGCTCCTACGAGCAGTACTTC
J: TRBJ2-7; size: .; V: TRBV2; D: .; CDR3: CASSYQESEQYF; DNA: TGTGCCAGCAGTTACCAGGAAAGCGAGCAGTACTTC
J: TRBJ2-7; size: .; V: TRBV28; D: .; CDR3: CASSSSGTESYEQYF; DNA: TGTGCCAGCAGTTCCTCCGGGACCGAGTCCTACGAGCAGTACTTC
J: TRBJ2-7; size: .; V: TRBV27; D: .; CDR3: CASSLSPGLTSYEQYF; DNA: TGTGCCAGCAGTTTATCACCGGGGCTAACCTCCTACGAGCAGTACTTC
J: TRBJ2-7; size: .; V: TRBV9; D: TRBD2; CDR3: CASSLTSGGVQYF; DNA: TGTGCCAGCAGCCTGACTAGCGGGGGGGTGCAGTACTTC
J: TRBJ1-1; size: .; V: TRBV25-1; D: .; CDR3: CASTAGNTEAFF; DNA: TGTGCCAGCACGGCAGGGAACACTGAAGCTTTCTTT
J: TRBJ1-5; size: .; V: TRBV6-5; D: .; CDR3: CASSYSGLGNQPQHF; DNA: TGTGCCAGCAGTTACTCAGGGCTGGGCAATCAGCCCCAGCATTTT
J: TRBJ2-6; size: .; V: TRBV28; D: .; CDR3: CASSLGGAGANVLTF; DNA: TGTGCCAGCAGTTTAGGGGGCGCTGGGGCCAACGTCCTGACTTTC
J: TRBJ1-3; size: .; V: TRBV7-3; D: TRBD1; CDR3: CASSFAGGIGNTIYF; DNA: TGTGCCAGCAGCTTCGCAGGGGGGATTGGAAACACCATATATTTT
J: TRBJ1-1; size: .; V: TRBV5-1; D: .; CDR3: CASRETPSMNTEAFF; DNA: TGCGCCAGCAGGGAGACCCCCAGCATGAACACTGAAGCTTTCTTT
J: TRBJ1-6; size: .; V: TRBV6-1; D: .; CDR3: CASRLSSSPLHF; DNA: TGTGCCAGCAGGCTGTCGAGTTCACCCCTCCACTTT
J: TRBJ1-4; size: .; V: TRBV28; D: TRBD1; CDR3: CASSRQGYNEKLFF; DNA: TGTGCCAGCAGTCGACAGGGTTATAATGAAAAACTGTTTTTT